Presented here are 13 T cell receptor beta chains from one specimen sequenced in a study of HIV-infected patients and healthy controls (dated by TCRdb to the mid-2010s). Whole blood was used without cell fractionation, so the repertoire reflected all unsorted peripheral T cells. Library prep was done by 5' RACE. The sample was run on an Illumina MiSeq. 500 to 600 ng RNA was reverse transcribed with SuperScript III using primers against the alpha and beta constant regions. Separate alpha and beta chain libraries were made by chain-specific third strand synthesis with multiplexing indices. TCRdb reran the public reads through fastp at Q25 and MiXCR, keeping productive beta chains. When rows share a CDR3 protein, they turn into one entry using the most common DNA and genes. The sample table records under 10,000 distinct CDR3 sequences; approximately 5.3% of these occur just once. Together, the top ten hold 7% to 9% of the sample.

Sequenced input: blood. Receptors originate from an adult in good health.

In this sample, this clonotype is medium-sized. The chain employs TRBV6-6 and TRBJ1-3; D unresolved. In germline, CDR1 is MNHNY, CDR2 SVGAGI (reference sequence). Trimming cost V 2 bases and J 0 bases, with 8 bases left between them. The CDR3 spans 15 residues. The CDR3 DNA is TGTGCCAGCAGTTACCTAGCGAGCTCTGGAAACACCATATATTTT. It translates to CASSYLASSGNTIYF.

This clonotype was seen many times. The gene calls are TRBV19 and TRBJ1-3; possibly TRBD1 for D (5 bases). Per the germline V gene, CDR1 is LNHDA and CDR2 is SQIVND (reference sequence). The CDR3 runs to 14 residues. Trimming cost V 10 bases and J 2 bases, with 15 bases left between them. CDR3 coding DNA: TGTGCCACCTCAGAACAGGCGACTGGAAACACCATATATTTT. This codes for CATSEQATGNTIYF.

Ten or more counts support this clonotype. The V gene is TRBV6-5, the J gene TRBJ2-5, with unresolved D. The germline CDR1 and CDR2 sequences are MNHEY and SVGAGI. The CDR3 is 13 amino acids. Trimming left V 3 bases short and J 4 bases short, with 9 bases between. CDR3 sequence reads: CASSYRVGETQYF. The CDR3, as DNA: TGTGCCAGCAGTTATAGGGTAGGAGAGACCCAGTACTTC.

This clonotype rates as medium-sized. The chain carries TRBV2 and TRBJ1-4; unclear D gene. Per germline, CDR1 SNHLY and CDR2 FYNNEI. Trimming removed 7 bases at V and 0 bases at J, with 9 bases between. The CDR3 loop spans 14 amino acids. The CDR3 region is CASIRAATNEKLFF. The CDR3 DNA sequence: TGTGCCAGCATTCGGGCTGCAACTAATGAAAAACTGTTTTTT.

In its sample, this clonotype ranks as medium-sized. The CDR3 reads CASGFVQGGINEQFF. The CDR3 DNA reads as TGTGCTAGTGGTTTTGTCCAGGGAGGCATCAATGAGCAGTTCTTC. V gene TRBV12-5 combines with J gene TRBJ2-1; possibly TRBD2 for D (6 bases). The germline V and J ends were trimmed by 3 bases and 6 bases, with 15 bases remaining between them. The CDR3 has 15 amino acids. Germline V lookup: CDR1 LGHNT, CDR2 FRNRAP.

This clonotype was recorded many times. The rearrangement joins TRBV19 to TRBJ1-2; TRBD1 might be the D (5 bases). This CDR3 comprises 13 residues. CDR1 is LNHDA, CDR2 SQIVND, per germline (reference sequence). V shed 7 bases and J shed 1 base, with 10 bases lying between them. The CDR3: CASTSTDNYGYTF. The CDR3 DNA follows: TGTGCCAGTACCTCGACAGATAACTATGGCTACACCTTC.

This clonotype was counted many times. The chain combines TRBV4-2 with TRBJ2-1, with D unresolved. Germline-derived CDR1 and CDR2 are LGHNA and YNFKEQ. The CDR3 consists of 14 residues. Between the trimmed V and J ends, which lost 4 bases and 4 bases, there was a span of 11 bases. The chain's CDR3 is CASSPTDGYNEQFF. The CDR3 DNA reads as TGTGCCAGCAGCCCCACCGACGGGTACAATGAGCAGTTCTTC.

This clonotype is medium-sized within its sample. The chain recombines TRBV28 with TRBJ2-3, with D possibly matching TRBD2 (6 bases). V was cut by 3 bases and J by 4 bases, with 14 bases left in between. Germline lookup yields CDR1 MDHEN and CDR2 SYDVKM. The CDR3 spans 15 residues. In nucleotides, the CDR3 is TGTGCCAGCAGTTTTTGGAGGGAAGAGGCAGATACGCAGTATTTT. This translates into CASSFWREEADTQYF. The entire variable domain, with the rest obtained from reference TRBV28 and TRBJ2-3, is as follows: DVKVTQSSRYLVKRTGEKVFLECVQDMDHENMFWYRQDPGLGLRLIYFSYDVKMKEKGDIPEGYSVSREKKERFSLILESASTNQTSMYLCASSFWREEADTQYFGPGTRLTVL.

The chain recombines TRBV7-8 with TRBJ2-1; 9 positions match TRBD2. The V and J ends lost 3 bases and 6 bases, in that order; junction bases with no gene match: 9. In germline, CDR1 is SGHVS, CDR2 FQNEAQ. The CDR3 totals 16 residues. As DNA, the CDR3 is TGTGCCAGCAGCTTGGCAGGGCTAGCGGGAATCAATGAGCAGTTCTTC. It specifies CASSLAGLAGINEQFF.

There are many counts of this clonotype. J is TRBJ1-5 and V is TRBV20-1, with TRBD1 matching over 8 bases. This CDR3 has 14 residues. CDR1 DFQATT and CDR2 SNEGSKA come from the germline V gene (reference sequence). V lost 2 bases to trimming and J lost 6 bases; unmatched junction nucleotides: 6. The CDR3 DNA reads TGCAGTGCTAGACGGACAGGGTCCGGTCAGCCCCAGCATTTT. Translated, it gives CSARRTGSGQPQHF.

In its sample, this clonotype was seen many times. This chain joins TRBV12-3 or TRBV12-4 and TRBJ1-5; 9 nucleotides align to TRBD1. V lost 8 bases to trimming and J lost 6 bases; unmatched junction nucleotides: 8. The CDR3 totals 14 residues. In DNA, the CDR3 is TGTGCCAGCGGTCCGGGACAGGGACGTCAGCCCCAGCATTTT. Encoded protein: CASGPGQGRQPQHF.

The chain's CDR3 is CSAGRGNVNSPLHF. The CDR3 nucleotides read TGCAGTGCCGGTCGGGGAAATGTTAATTCACCCCTCCACTTT. The genes are TRBV20-1 and TRBJ1-6; D uncertain. V was trimmed by 6 bases and J by 6 bases, leaving 15 bases between them. The CDR3 covers 14 residues. From germline, CDR1 is DFQATT and CDR2 SNEGSKA (reference sequence).

This clonotype is classed as medium-sized. The V gene is TRBV6-5, the J gene TRBJ1-6, with D possibly TRBD1 on 6 matching bases. V lost 4 bases and J lost 10, with 17 bases in between. CDR1 is MNHEY, CDR2 SVGAGI, per germline. CDR3 length: 15 amino acids. The CDR3 DNA reads as TGTGCCAGCAGTTTGTCGACAGGTCCTCGGTCACCCCTCCACTTT. Residues: CASSLSTGPRSPLHF.